This TCR beta chain was documented in a study of radiation and T cells in renal cell carcinoma. TCRdb keeps only in-frame clones here, not all; method: immunoSEQ multiplex PCR. The table has tens of thousands of clones, 80% seen once. Stated time point: blood 2 weeks post-SBRT. As to treatment: 15 Gy SBRT to primary tumor, nephrectomy 4 weeks later. This CDR3 is built from 16 residues. In germline, CDR1 is SEHNR, CDR2 FQNEAQ (reference sequence). The trim removed 1 base at V and 6 bases at J, leaving 5 bases unmatched. The source of this sequence is a woman aged 70-85 years with renal cell carcinoma. The chain is built from TRBV7-9 and TRBJ2-3, with TRBD2 matching over 12 bases. The sequenced sample was blood, obtained from a patient whose treatment included radiotherapy and nephrectomy. CDR3 in DNA: TGTGCCAGCAGCTTAGAGAGACTAGCGGGAGTGGATACGCAGTATTTT. This gives the protein CASSLERLAGVDTQYF.